This entry describes one T cell receptor beta chain. The CDR3 contains 13 residues. J gave up 4 bases and V 6 bases, and 4 bases lay outside the gene matches. The germline V gene encodes CDR1 DFQATT and CDR2 SNEGSKA (reference sequence). RNA transcripts were the template for amplifying TCR beta CDR3 regions. The TCR CDR3 first-round RT-PCR relied on the HTBI primer set. TCRdb used MiXCR to reprocess the multiplex PCR reads, holding one entry per CDR3 protein. The data contain approximately 300,000 distinct CDR3 sequences, over 15% of them singletons. The data belong to a study of T cells in Graves' hyperthyroidism and ophthalmopathy.

The chain has TRBV20-1 and TRBJ2-7, with TRBD2 identical over 12 bases. The sequenced material came from blood. This TCR derives from a woman aged 55-70 years with Graves' ophthalmopathy. The CDR3 DNA is TGCAGTGCCACACTAGCGGGAGGTTACGAGCAGTACTTC. Protein sequence: CSATLAGGYEQYF.